This record covers a single TCR beta chain. The antigen is unknown. This record comes from a study of OX40 agonist ivuxolimab in advanced cancers. At the level of the study: Anti-PD-1, anti-PD-L1 or anti-CTLA-4 therapy given earlier was allowed, and around 40% had some.

Autoimmune disease history or systemic immunosuppression led to patients being barred. The V gene's germline CDR1 is SGHTA and CDR2 FQGNSA. Trimming cost V 5 bases and J 6 bases, with 11 bases left between them. This CDR3 region has 13 residues. Assay: immunoSEQ multiplex PCR; the TCRdb copy retains only in-frame clones and omits some. The table shows 50,000 to 75,000 clones, with more than 80% occurring only once. General observations from the study: The 0.1-3.0 mg/kg partial responders had among the lowest clonal expansion.

The sequence derives from an adult with an advanced solid tumor such as melanoma, head and neck, liver or kidney cancer. The chain is built from TRBV7-2 and TRBJ1-5; D gene uncertain. Sequencing used CD4+ or CD8+ T cells sorted from blood, obtained in a trial of the OX40 agonist ivuxolimab. CDR3 sequence: CASSPGPGQPQHF. The CDR3 nucleotides are TGTGCCAGCAGCCCTGGCCCGGGTCAGCCCCAGCATTTT. Full variable domain (missing parts from reference TRBV7-2 and TRBJ1-5): GAGVSQSPSNKVTEKGKDVELRCDPISGHTALYWYRQSLGQGLEFLIYFQGNSAPDKSGLPSDRFSAERTGGSVSTLTIQRTQQEDSAVYLCASSPGPGQPQHFGDGTRLSIL.